A single sample is the source of the 20 T cell receptor beta chains below, sequenced in a study of T-cell memory formation after mild COVID-19 (dated by TCRdb to 2020 to 2023). The library came from 5' RACE. The instrument given in TCRdb is Illumina NovaSeq 6000. TCRdb ran its own pipeline on the public reads, namely fastp trimming at Q25 and MiXCR clone calling, and kept in-frame beta chains. Each entry is one CDR3 protein sequence, shown with its most common DNA and genes. The sample table contains approximately 450,000 distinct CDR3 sequences; only one count was recorded for roughly 18% of them. Together, the top ten hold 12% of the sample. Sequences were obtained from PBMCs or a T cell subset sorted from them (not recorded which). All receptors derive from an adult woman who had mild COVID-19 (a few samples of this study predate the infection). The sample titles of this study are shuffled in the database, so cell type and time point are left out; the donor was told from shared clones.

This chain links TRBV6-1 with TRBJ2-5; 11 bases map to TRBD1. V was clipped by 5 bases and J by 6 bases; unmatched bases: 8. The germline V gene encodes CDR1 MNHNS and CDR2 SASEGT. CDR3 length equals 15 residues. CDR3 amino acids: CASSTGTGGSQTQYF. The CDR3 DNA reads TGTGCCAGCAGTACCGGGACAGGGGGTTCGCAGACCCAGTACTTC.

The CDR3 sequence is CASIRRETNTEAFF. DNA for the CDR3: TGTGCCAGCATCCGACGGGAGACGAACACTGAAGCTTTCTTT. The chain is built from TRBV7-7 and TRBJ1-1; D is unclear. V lost 7 bases, J lost 1 base, and 13 bases lay in between. There are 14 residues in the CDR3. Germline-derived CDR1 and CDR2 are SSHAT and FNYEAQ (reference sequence).

This clonotype was observed a handful of times. The chain employs TRBV2 and TRBJ2-1, with D possibly being TRBD2 (6 bases). Between the trimmed V and J ends, which lost 9 bases and 5 bases, there was a span of 14 bases. This CDR3 is built from 13 residues. Germline lookup yields CDR1 SNHLY and CDR2 FYNNEI. CDR3 in DNA: TGTGCCAGTTGCTCGGGACTCCACAATGAGCAGTTCTTC. This sequence encodes CASCSGLHNEQFF.

The rearrangement links TRBV10-3 to TRBJ2-7; 7 bases align to TRBD1. The CDR3 consists of 14 residues. Germline V lookup: CDR1 ENHRY, CDR2 SYGVKD. Unmatched junction bases numbered 12, after V lost 9 bases and J lost 4 bases. The CDR3 region is CAMQRDSSRYEQYF. The CDR3 DNA sequence: TGTGCCATGCAACGGGACAGTAGTAGGTACGAGCAGTACTTC.

This clonotype was seen ten or more times. The chain joins TRBV24-1 to TRBJ2-1; TRBD2 matches at 10 bases. Germline V CDR1 and CDR2: KGHDR, SFDVKD. V was pared by 4 bases and J by 4 bases, with 6 bases of the junction left unmatched. The CDR3 runs 16 residues. CDR3 sequence (DNA): TGTGCCACCAGTGACGCTCTAGCGGGAGAGTACAATGAGCAGTTCTTC. Translated: CATSDALAGEYNEQFF.

The rearrangement links TRBV7-9 to TRBJ2-1; D is perhaps TRBD1 or TRBD2 (6 bases each). CDR3 size: 14 residues. The ends were cut back, 4 bases at V and 6 bases at J, with 13 bases in the middle. Germline lookup yields CDR1 SEHNR and CDR2 FQNEAQ (reference sequence). CDR3 amino acids: CASSSPEGGNEQFF. The CDR3, as DNA: TGTGCCAGCAGCTCACCTGAGGGGGGCAATGAGCAGTTCTTC.

The chain links TRBV7-9 to TRBJ1-5, with TRBD1 as a possible D gene (5 bases). CDR3 length: 12 residues. The V and J ends lost 3 bases and 6 bases respectively, with 6 bases between them. The germline V gene encodes CDR1 SEHNR and CDR2 FQNEAQ (reference sequence). The CDR3 loop is CASSLQGQPQHF. The CDR3 region has the DNA TGTGCCAGCAGCTTGCAGGGTCAGCCCCAGCATTTT.

This clonotype has a handful of counts. The rearrangement joins TRBV7-2 to TRBJ1-1; 10 bases map to TRBD1. The CDR3 is made up of 15 amino acids. The germline CDR1 and CDR2 sequences are SGHTA and FQGNSA. V was clipped by 5 bases and J by 10 bases; unmatched bases: 13. As DNA, the CDR3 is TGTGCCAGCAGCCCGGGGGCGGGACAGGGGAGCTTAGCTTTCTTT. Translation gives CASSPGAGQGSLAFF. Based on the CDR3 plus reference TRBV7-2 and TRBJ1-1, the full variable domain is GAGVSQSPSNKVTEKGKDVELRCDPISGHTALYWYRQSLGQGLEFLIYFQGNSAPDKSGLPSDRFSAERTGGSVSTLTIQRTQQEDSAVYLCASSPGAGQGSLAFFGQGTRLTVV.

The sample holds one count of this clonotype. The chain carries TRBV20-1 and TRBJ1-5, with D hard to call. Trimming pared 3 bases from V and 2 bases from J, leaving 8 bases between. Per the germline V gene, CDR1 is DFQATT and CDR2 is SNEGSKA (reference sequence). This CDR3 has 13 amino acids. DNA of the CDR3: TGCAGTGCTAGTACAAGGGGCAATCAGCCCCAGCATTTT. This gives the protein CSASTRGNQPQHF.

This chain uses TRBV29-1 with TRBJ2-1; D is possibly TRBD1 or TRBD2 (5 bases each). The CDR3 contains 14 residues. CDR1 and CDR2 (germline): SQVTM, ANQGSEA. V was trimmed by 7 bases and J by 2 bases, leaving 15 bases between them. The CDR3 region is CSALGVPPYNEQFF. CDR3 sequence (DNA): TGCAGCGCACTAGGGGTCCCCCCCTACAATGAGCAGTTCTTC.

As to this clonotype: Relative to the germline gene, one junction end is altered; a read error may explain this. This sequence joins TRBV28 and TRBJ1-2, with D uncertain. This CDR3 is 13 amino acids long. CDR1 and CDR2 from the germline V gene are MDHEN and SYDVKM. CDR3 sequence: CASSWTLNYGYTF. The CDR3 nucleotides are TGTGCCAGCAGCTGGACGTTGAACTATGGCTACACTTTC.

Only a few counts were recorded for this clonotype. The chain joins TRBV7-9 to TRBJ2-5; D remains ambiguous. In germline, CDR1 is SEHNR, CDR2 FQNEAQ (reference sequence). Trimming cost V 5 bases and J 5 bases, with 18 bases left between them. This CDR3 comprises 15 residues. CDR3 sequence: CASSVWIDREETQYF. In nucleotides, the CDR3 is TGTGCCAGCAGCGTCTGGATCGACCGAGAGGAGACCCAGTACTTC.

This clonotype occurred a few times. The chain carries TRBV13 and TRBJ2-5, with TRBD2 as a possible D gene (6 bases). Germline V gene sequence: CDR1 PRHDT, CDR2 FYEKMQ (reference sequence). The CDR3 spans 13 residues. V was clipped by 4 bases and J by 3 bases, with 9 bases between them. CDR3 bases: TGTGCCAGCAGCTGGCGGGACGAAGAGACCCAGTACTTC. The encoded protein is CASSWRDEETQYF.

This clonotype came up a few times. The rearrangement uses TRBV29-1 and TRBJ1-3; TRBD1 agrees at 8 bases. CDR1 is SQVTM, CDR2 ANQGSEA, per germline. The CDR3 runs to 14 residues. J lost 4 bases, V lost 5 bases, and 7 bases had no gene match. Here the CDR3 reads CSVNDRGSGNTIYF. The CDR3 region has the DNA TGCAGCGTTAACGACAGGGGATCCGGAAACACCATATATTTT.

This sequence joins TRBV12-3 or TRBV12-4 and TRBJ2-3; either TRBD1 or TRBD2 may supply D (5 bases each). The CDR3 is 15 residues long. V lost 6 bases and J 0 bases, leaving 13 bases between the germline ends. The CDR3 loop is CASRRSGRSTDTQYF. The CDR3 DNA reads as TGTGCCAGCAGGCGGTCGGGACGGAGCACAGATACGCAGTATTTT.

The rearrangement uses TRBV6-1 and TRBJ2-5; D is perhaps TRBD1 (7 bases). Trimming removed 4 bases at V and 5 bases at J, with 20 bases between. Germline lookup yields CDR1 MNHNS and CDR2 SASEGT. This CDR3 has 16 amino acids. The CDR3 DNA reads TGTGCCAGCAGTGGGCAACAGGGGCGGGGTGGTGAGACCCAGTACTTC. It yields the protein CASSGQQGRGGETQYF.

The chain links TRBV6-1 to TRBJ2-5; 7 nucleotides agree with TRBD1. J gave up 5 bases and V 6 bases, and 6 bases lay outside the gene matches. There are 13 residues in the CDR3. From germline, CDR1 is MNHNS and CDR2 SASEGT. DNA of the CDR3: TGTGCCAGCAGAAACAGGGGCGTGGAGACCCAGTACTTC. This sequence encodes CASRNRGVETQYF.

This clonotype showed up just a few times. The J gene is TRBJ1-5, the V gene TRBV12-3 or TRBV12-4; a possible D gene is TRBD1 (6 bases). Trimming removed 5 bases from V and 3 bases from J, with 14 bases in between. This CDR3 has 15 residues. The CDR3: CASSRRGEDNQPQHF. The CDR3 coding sequence is TGTGCCAGCAGTCGCAGGGGTGAGGACAATCAGCCCCAGCATTTT.

V is TRBV12-3 or TRBV12-4 and J is TRBJ1-2, with D hard to call. The V end lost 8 bases, the J end lost 5 bases, and 12 bases lay between the germline ends. The CDR3 is 12 residues long. CDR3 loop: CASSEIGYGYTF. CDR3 DNA sequence: TGTGCCAGCTCTGAGATTGGTTATGGCTACACCTTC.

There are a few counts of this clonotype. This chain joins TRBV3-1 and TRBJ2-7; D unresolved. CDR1 LGHDT and CDR2 YNNKEL come from the germline V gene (reference sequence). V lost 1 base to trimming and J lost 0 bases, with 10 bases between them. The CDR3 sequence is 15 residues long. The DNA for the CDR3 is TGTGCCAGCAGCCAAGGCTTCCCCCGCTCCTACGAGCAGTACTTC. This encodes CASSQGFPRSYEQYF.